This TCR beta chain was observed in a study of control samples from healthy donors and cancer patients. Generated by immunoSEQ multiplex PCR, the TCRdb table keeps only in-frame clones and is missing some. In the table there are about 120,000 clones, around 88% of which are singletons. The CDR3 is 13 residues long. The V gene lost 6 bases and the J gene lost 5 bases, with 13 bases spanning the gap. Germline V gene sequence: CDR1 SNHLY, CDR2 FYNNEI. Sequenced material: blood. V and J are TRBV2 and TRBJ1-2, with D possibly being TRBD1 (5 bases). This receptor was taken from a middle-aged man in good health. The CDR3, as DNA: TGTGCCAGCAGCCCAGACGGGACTTATGGCTACACCTTC. It is translated as CASSPDGTYGYTF.